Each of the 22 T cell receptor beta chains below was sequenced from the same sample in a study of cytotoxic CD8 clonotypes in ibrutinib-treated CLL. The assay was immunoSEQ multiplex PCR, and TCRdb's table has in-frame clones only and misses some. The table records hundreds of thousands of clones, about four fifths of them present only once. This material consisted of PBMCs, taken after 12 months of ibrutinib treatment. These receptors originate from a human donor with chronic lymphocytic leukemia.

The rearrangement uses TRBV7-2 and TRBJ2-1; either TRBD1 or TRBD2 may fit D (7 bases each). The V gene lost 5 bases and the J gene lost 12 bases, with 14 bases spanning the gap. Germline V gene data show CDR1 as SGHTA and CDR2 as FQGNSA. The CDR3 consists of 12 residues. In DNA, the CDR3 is TGTGCCAGCAGCCCCAGGGGGGGGGTGCAGTTCTTC. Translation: CASSPRGGVQFF.

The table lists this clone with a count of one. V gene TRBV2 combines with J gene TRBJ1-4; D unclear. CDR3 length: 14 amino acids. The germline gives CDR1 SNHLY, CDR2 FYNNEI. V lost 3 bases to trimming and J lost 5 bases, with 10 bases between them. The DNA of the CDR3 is TGTGCCAGCAGTGATCCGACTGAAAATGAAAAACTGTTTTTT. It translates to CASSDPTENEKLFF.

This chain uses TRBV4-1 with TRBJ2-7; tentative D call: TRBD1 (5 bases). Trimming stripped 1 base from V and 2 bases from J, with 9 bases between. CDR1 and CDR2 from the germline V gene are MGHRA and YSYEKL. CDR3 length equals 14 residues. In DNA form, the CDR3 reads TGCGCCAGCAGCCAAGTGGCAGGGCCCTACGAGCAGTACTTC. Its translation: CASSQVAGPYEQYF.

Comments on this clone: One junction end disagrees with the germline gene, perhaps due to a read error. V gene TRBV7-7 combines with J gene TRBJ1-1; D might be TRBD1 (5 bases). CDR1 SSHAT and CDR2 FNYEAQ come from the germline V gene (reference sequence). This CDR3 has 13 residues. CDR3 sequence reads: CASSMLQGTEAFF. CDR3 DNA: TGTGCTAGCAGCATGCTCCAGGGCACTGAAGCTTTCTTT.

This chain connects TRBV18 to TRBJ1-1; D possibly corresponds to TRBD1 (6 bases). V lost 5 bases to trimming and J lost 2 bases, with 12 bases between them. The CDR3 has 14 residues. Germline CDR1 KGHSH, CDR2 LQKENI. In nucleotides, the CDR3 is TGTGCCAGCTCATCCCGGGACAAAAACACTGAAGCTTTCTTT. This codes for CASSSRDKNTEAFF.

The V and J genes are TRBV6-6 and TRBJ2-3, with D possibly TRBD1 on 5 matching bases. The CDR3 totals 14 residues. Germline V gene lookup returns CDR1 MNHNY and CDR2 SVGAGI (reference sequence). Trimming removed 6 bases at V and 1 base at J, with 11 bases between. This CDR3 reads CASRETVRTDTQYF. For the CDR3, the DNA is TGTGCCAGCAGAGAGACAGTGCGCACAGATACGCAGTATTTT.

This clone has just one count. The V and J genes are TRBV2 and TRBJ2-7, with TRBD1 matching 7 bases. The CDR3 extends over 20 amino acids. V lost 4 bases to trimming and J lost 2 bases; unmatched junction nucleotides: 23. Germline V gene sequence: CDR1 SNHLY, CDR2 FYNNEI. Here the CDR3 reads CASSGDPVDPYRGQTYEQYF. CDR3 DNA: TGTGCCAGCAGTGGGGACCCAGTGGATCCATACAGGGGTCAAACCTACGAGCAGTACTTC.

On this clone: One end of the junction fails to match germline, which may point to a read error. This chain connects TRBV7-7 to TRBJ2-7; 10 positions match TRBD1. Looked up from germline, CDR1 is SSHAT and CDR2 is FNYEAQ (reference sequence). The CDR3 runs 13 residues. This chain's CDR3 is CASSPGTGVEQYF. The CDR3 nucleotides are TGTGCTAGCAGTCCCGGGACAGGGGTCGAGCAGTACTTC.

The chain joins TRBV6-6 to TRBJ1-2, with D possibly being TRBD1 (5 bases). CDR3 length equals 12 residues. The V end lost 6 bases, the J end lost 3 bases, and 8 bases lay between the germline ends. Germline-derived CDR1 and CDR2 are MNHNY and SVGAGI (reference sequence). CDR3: CASSQGYYGYTF. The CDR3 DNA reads TGTGCCAGCAGCCAGGGTTACTATGGCTACACCTTC.

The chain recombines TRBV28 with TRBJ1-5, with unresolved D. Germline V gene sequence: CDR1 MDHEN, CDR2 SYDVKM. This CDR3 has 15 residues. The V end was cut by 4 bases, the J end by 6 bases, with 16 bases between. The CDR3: CASSSTHLLSQPQHF. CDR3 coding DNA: TGTGCCAGCAGTTCGACCCACCTCCTATCTCAGCCCCAGCATTTT.

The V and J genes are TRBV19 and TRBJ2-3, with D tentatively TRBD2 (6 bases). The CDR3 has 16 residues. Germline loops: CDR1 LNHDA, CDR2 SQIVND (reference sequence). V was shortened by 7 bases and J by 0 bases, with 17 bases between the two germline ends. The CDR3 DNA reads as TGTGCCAGTACCTCCCGGGGGACCGCAAGCACAGATACGCAGTATTTT. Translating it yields CASTSRGTASTDTQYF. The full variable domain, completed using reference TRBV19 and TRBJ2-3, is DGGITQSPKYLFRKEGQNVTLSCEQNLNHDAMYWYRQDPGQGLRLIYYSQIVNDFQKGDIAEGYSVSREKKESFPLTVTSAQKNPTAFYLCASTSRGTASTDTQYFGPGTRLTVL.

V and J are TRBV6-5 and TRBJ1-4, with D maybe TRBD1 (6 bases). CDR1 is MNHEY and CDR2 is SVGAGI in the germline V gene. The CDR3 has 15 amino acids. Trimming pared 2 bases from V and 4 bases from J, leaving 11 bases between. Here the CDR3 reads CASSYTGGNNEKLFF. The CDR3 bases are TGTGCCAGCAGTTACACCGGGGGCAATAATGAAAAACTGTTTTTT.

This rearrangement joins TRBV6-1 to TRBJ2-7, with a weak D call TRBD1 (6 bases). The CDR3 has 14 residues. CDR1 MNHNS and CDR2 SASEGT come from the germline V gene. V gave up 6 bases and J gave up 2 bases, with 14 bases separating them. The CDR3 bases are TGTGCCAGCAGACCCGGGACACCTGCCTACGAGCAGTACTTC. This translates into CASRPGTPAYEQYF.

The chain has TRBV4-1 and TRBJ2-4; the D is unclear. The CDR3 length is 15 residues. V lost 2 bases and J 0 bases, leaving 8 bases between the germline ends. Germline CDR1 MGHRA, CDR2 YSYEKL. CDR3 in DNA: TGCGCCAGCAGCCAACGACAACTAGCCAAAAACATTCAGTACTTC. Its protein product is CASSQRQLAKNIQYF.

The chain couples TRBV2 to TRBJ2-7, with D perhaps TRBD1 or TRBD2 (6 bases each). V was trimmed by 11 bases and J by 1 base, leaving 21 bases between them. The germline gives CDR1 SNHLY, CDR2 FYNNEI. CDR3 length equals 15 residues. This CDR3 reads CAGLPAGTPSYEQYF. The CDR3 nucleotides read TGTGCCGGACTACCTGCAGGGACACCTTCCTACGAGCAGTACTTC.

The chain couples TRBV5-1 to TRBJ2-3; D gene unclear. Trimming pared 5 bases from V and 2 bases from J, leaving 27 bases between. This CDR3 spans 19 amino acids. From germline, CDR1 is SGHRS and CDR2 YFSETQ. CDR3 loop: CASRGYEPGTLPSTDTQYF. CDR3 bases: TGCGCCAGCAGGGGGTACGAGCCCGGTACCCTGCCCTCCACAGATACGCAGTATTTT.

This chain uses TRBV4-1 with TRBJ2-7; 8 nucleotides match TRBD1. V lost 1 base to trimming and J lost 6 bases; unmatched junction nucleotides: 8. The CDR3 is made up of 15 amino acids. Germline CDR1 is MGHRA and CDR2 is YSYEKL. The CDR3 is CASSQVGQGRREQYF. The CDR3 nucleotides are TGCGCCAGCAGCCAAGTTGGACAGGGTCGCCGCGAGCAGTACTTC.

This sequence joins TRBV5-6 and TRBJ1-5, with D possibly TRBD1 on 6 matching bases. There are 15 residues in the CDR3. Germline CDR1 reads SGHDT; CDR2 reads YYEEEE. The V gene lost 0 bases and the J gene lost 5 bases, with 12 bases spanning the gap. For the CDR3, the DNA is TGTGCCAGCAGCTTGGGGCAGGGGATTTATCAGCCCCAGCATTTT. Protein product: CASSLGQGIYQPQHF. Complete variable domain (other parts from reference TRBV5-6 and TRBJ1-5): DAGVTQSPTHLIKTRGQQVTLRCSPKSGHDTVSWYQQALGQGPQFIFQYYEEEERQRGNFPDRFSGHQFPNYSSELNVNALLLGDSALYLCASSLGQGIYQPQHFGDGTRLSIL.

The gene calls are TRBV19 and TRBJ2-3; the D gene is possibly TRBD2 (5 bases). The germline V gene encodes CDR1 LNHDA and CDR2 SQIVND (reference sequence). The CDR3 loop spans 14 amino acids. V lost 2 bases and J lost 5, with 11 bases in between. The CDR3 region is CASSIKAGVDTQYF. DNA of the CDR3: TGTGCCAGTAGTATAAAGGCCGGGGTAGATACGCAGTATTTT.

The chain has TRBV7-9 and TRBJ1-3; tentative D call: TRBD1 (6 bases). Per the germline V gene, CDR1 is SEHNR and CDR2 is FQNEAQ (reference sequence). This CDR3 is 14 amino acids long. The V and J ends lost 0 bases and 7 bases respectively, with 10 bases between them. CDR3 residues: CASSLALQGNTIYF. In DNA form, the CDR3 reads TGTGCCAGCAGCTTAGCGTTACAGGGCAACACCATATATTTT. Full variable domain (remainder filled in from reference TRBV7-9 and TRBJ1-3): DTGVSQNPRHKITKRGQNVTFRCDPISEHNRLYWYRQTLGQGPEFLTYFQNEAQLEKSRLLSDRFSAERPKGSFSTLEIQRTEQGDSAMYLCASSLALQGNTIYFGEGSWLTVV.

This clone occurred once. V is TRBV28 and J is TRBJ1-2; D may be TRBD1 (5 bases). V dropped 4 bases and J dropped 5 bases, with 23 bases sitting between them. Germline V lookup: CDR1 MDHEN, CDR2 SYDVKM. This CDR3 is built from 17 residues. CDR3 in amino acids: CASSSHPYGTPDYGYTF. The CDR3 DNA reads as TGTGCCAGCAGTTCCCACCCCTACGGGACTCCCGATTATGGCTACACCTTC.

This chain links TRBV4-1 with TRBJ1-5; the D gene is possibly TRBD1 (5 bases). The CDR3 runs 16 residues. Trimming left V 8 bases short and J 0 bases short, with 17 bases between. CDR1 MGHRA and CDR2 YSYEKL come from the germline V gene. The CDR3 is CASRDGRRGSNQPQHF. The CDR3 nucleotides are TGCGCCAGCCGGGACGGGAGGAGGGGTAGCAATCAGCCCCAGCATTTT.